This TCR beta chain is from a study of T cell repertoires in cytomegalovirus infection. Study summary: The study used recently identified HLA-C-restricted and well-studied HLA-B-restricted CMV epitopes.

This clonotype was observed a few times. Its antigen remains unknown. The CDR3 has 13 residues. Germline CDR1 reads MNHNY; CDR2 reads SVGAGI (reference sequence). The V end lost 0 bases, the J end lost 4 bases, and 4 bases lay between the germline ends. General study results and limits: There were HLA-C-restricted CMV-specific TCR beta clonotypes dominating the ex vivo response.

TCRdb called the reads again in MiXCR, with one record for every CDR3 protein. The sample has some 920,000 distinct CDR3 sequences; around 29% are singletons. The sequenced sample was cultured CD8+ T cells from PBMCs, obtained from culture after CMV antigen stimulation. V is TRBV6-6 and J is TRBJ1-5; D gene unclear. The clonotype comes from a human donor in good health (CMV status not recorded). Some clones in this sample may be carry-over from other donors' samples. CDR3 bases: TGTGCCAGCAGTTACTCGACGAATCAGCCCCAGCATTTT. It translates to CASSYSTNQPQHF.